The 21 T cell receptor beta chains below were found in one sample sequenced in a study of blood T cell repertoires in COVID-19. Assay: immunoSEQ multiplex PCR; the TCRdb copy retains only in-frame clones and omits some. The profile covers about 140,000 clones, with roughly 80% appearing a single time and over 7% taken by the ten largest. Source material: peripheral blood. Source of these receptors: a man over 45 with active or convalescent COVID-19.

V gene TRBV14 combines with J gene TRBJ1-1; D uncertain. Germline loops: CDR1 SGHDN, CDR2 FVKESK. The CDR3 is 11 amino acids. The ends were cut back, 1 base at V and 7 bases at J, with 4 bases in the middle. CDR3 residues: CASSQGLEAFF. CDR3 sequence (DNA): TGTGCCAGCAGCCAAGGACTTGAAGCTTTCTTT.

This chain connects TRBV5-1 to TRBJ2-1; 8 positions agree with TRBD1. Germline CDR1 is SGHRS and CDR2 is YFSETQ. This CDR3 has 16 amino acids. The V segment lost 0 bases and the J segment 9 bases; nucleotides outside the gene matches: 11. CDR3 nucleotide sequence: TGCGCCAGCAGCTTGGGGGGATCGACAGGGGCGGCTGAGCAGTTCTTC. Translating gives CASSLGGSTGAAEQFF.

The gene calls are TRBV28 and TRBJ1-2; perhaps TRBD1 as D (6 bases). The ends were cut back, 2 bases at V and 12 bases at J, with 16 bases in the middle. CDR3 length: 13 residues. Germline assignment: CDR1 MDHEN and CDR2 SYDVKM. CDR3 bases: TGTGCCAGCAGTTTACGGGCCCTAACAGGGAACACCTTC. It yields the protein CASSLRALTGNTF.

This chain joins TRBV29-1 and TRBJ2-3; TRBD2 aligns across 11 bases. Per the germline V gene, CDR1 is SQVTM and CDR2 is ANQGSEA. The CDR3 contains 14 residues. The V gene end was trimmed by 6 bases and the J gene end by 5 bases; junction bases not matched to a gene: 7. Here the CDR3 DNA reads TGCAGCGTAACTAGCGGGGGTGTGGGAGATACGCAGTATTTT. Encoded protein: CSVTSGGVGDTQYF.

This clone was counted between two and nine times. The CDR3 protein is CASSAVGLAGVPDTQYF. As DNA, the CDR3 is TGTGCCAGCAGCGCCGTTGGACTAGCGGGAGTACCAGATACGCAGTATTTT. The rearrangement uses TRBV9 and TRBJ2-3; TRBD2 matches 13 bases. After removal of 3 bases from V and 4 bases from J, the junction contained 8 bases not matched to a gene. The CDR3 consists of 17 residues. Looked up from germline, CDR1 is SGDLS and CDR2 is YYNGEE.

This chain connects TRBV7-2 to TRBJ2-2; 7 bases are shared with TRBD2. CDR1 and CDR2 (germline): SGHTA, FQGNSA. The CDR3 has 17 amino acids. V lost 4 bases and J lost 4; bases outside the gene matches: 12. CDR3 in amino acids: CASSSRLASFSTGELFF. The CDR3 DNA reads as TGTGCCAGCAGCTCCCGACTAGCATCCTTTAGCACCGGGGAGCTGTTTTTT.

Turning to this clone: This specimen includes other DNA sequences encoding the same CDR3. The chain combines TRBV11-3 with TRBJ2-2; 13 bases map to TRBD2. The CDR3 length is 15 residues. V lost 4 bases to trimming and J lost 4 bases; unmatched junction nucleotides: 0. Looked up from germline, CDR1 is SGHNT and CDR2 is YENEEA. In DNA form, the CDR3 reads TGTGCCAGCAGCTGGACTAGCGGGAGCACCGGGGAGCTGTTTTTT. Amino acids: CASSWTSGSTGELFF.

This clone was seen a single time. V is TRBV28 and J is TRBJ1-5; 7 positions agree with TRBD1. Looked up from germline, CDR1 is MDHEN and CDR2 is SYDVKM. The CDR3 has 15 residues. After removal of 6 bases from V and 5 bases from J, the junction contained 10 bases not matched to a gene. This CDR3 is CASRQGQRLDQPQHF. The CDR3 region has the DNA TGTGCCAGCAGGCAGGGACAGAGACTCGATCAGCCCCAGCATTTT.

The rearrangement uses TRBV27 and TRBJ2-1, with 9 bases lining up with TRBD2. Germline V gene data show CDR1 as MNHEY and CDR2 as SMNVEV (reference sequence). The CDR3 spans 17 residues. The V gene end was trimmed by 2 bases and the J gene end by 7 bases; junction bases not matched to a gene: 12. CDR3 in amino acids: CASSLPLAGIGRNEQFF. CDR3 bases: TGTGCCAGCAGTTTACCCCTAGCGGGAATCGGTAGGAATGAGCAGTTCTTC.

The rearrangement joins TRBV2 to TRBJ2-3, with 7 bases fitting TRBD1. V lost 7 bases to trimming and J lost 0 bases; unmatched junction nucleotides: 7. The germline gives CDR1 SNHLY, CDR2 FYNNEI. The CDR3 contains 15 residues. This chain's CDR3 is CASKRTGPSTDTQYF. The CDR3 DNA reads TGTGCCAGCAAGCGGACAGGACCCAGCACAGATACGCAGTATTTT. The full variable domain, completed using reference TRBV2 and TRBJ2-3, is EPEVTQTPSHQVTQMGQEVILRCVPISNHLYFYWYRQILGQKVEFLVSFYNNEISEKSEIFDDQFSVERPDGSNFTLKIRSTKLEDSAMYFCASKRTGPSTDTQYFGPGTRLTVL.

The V gene is TRBV6-5, the J gene TRBJ2-5; 8 positions agree with TRBD2. With V trimmed by 6 bases and J by 2 bases, 2 bases remained unmatched. Germline V gene data show CDR1 as MNHEY and CDR2 as SVGAGI. The CDR3 runs to 13 residues. DNA for the CDR3: TGTGCCAGCAGGGTAGCGGGACAAGAGACCCAGTACTTC. Translating it yields CASRVAGQETQYF.

V usage is TRBV7-3 and J usage is TRBJ2-2, with 8 bases aligning to TRBD2. CDR1 is SGHTA, CDR2 FQGTGA, per germline. This CDR3 is built from 15 residues. Unmatched junction bases numbered 9, after V lost 6 bases and J lost 6 bases. CDR3 amino acids: CASRGGGRSPGELFF. CDR3 bases: TGTGCCAGCAGGGGAGGCGGGAGGAGCCCCGGGGAGCTGTTTTTT.

The chain joins TRBV27 to TRBJ1-6, with D unresolved. V was shortened by 2 bases and J by 0 bases, with 11 bases between the two germline ends. The CDR3 spans 17 residues. Germline CDR1 MNHEY, CDR2 SMNVEV (reference sequence). The CDR3 DNA reads TGTGCCAGCAGTTTAGAGAATATGAGCTCCTATAATTCACCCCTCCACTTT. This codes for CASSLENMSSYNSPLHF.

This CDR3 is CASSLTGTGTEAFF. CDR3 bases: TGTGCCAGCAGTCTGACAGGGACGGGCACTGAAGCTTTCTTT. The rearrangement links TRBV6-5 to TRBJ1-1; 7 bases line up with TRBD1. The V and J ends lost 5 bases and 4 bases, in that order; junction bases with no gene match: 7. In germline, CDR1 is MNHEY, CDR2 SVGAGI. This CDR3 has 14 residues.

This clone occurred once. This chain joins TRBV18 and TRBJ2-5, with 9 bases identical to TRBD2. CDR1 and CDR2 from the germline V gene are KGHSH and LQKENI. The CDR3 is 14 amino acids. Trimming took 3 bases from V and 5 from J; bases not matched to a gene: 4. The CDR3 coding sequence is TGTGCCAGCTCACCGGCGGGAGGGCACGAGACCCAGTACTTC. This sequence encodes CASSPAGGHETQYF.

The chain employs TRBV7-9 and TRBJ1-1; 9 positions agree with TRBD1. The CDR3 spans 14 residues. Germline CDR1 SEHNR, CDR2 FQNEAQ (reference sequence). J lost 10 bases, V lost 1 base, and 7 bases had no gene match. The CDR3 sequence: CASSLGTGDLGAFF. As DNA, the CDR3 is TGTGCCAGCAGCTTAGGGACAGGGGACCTTGGAGCTTTCTTT.

This clone was seen just once. This CDR3 reads CASTRGRHNSPLHF. DNA for the CDR3: TGTGCCAGTACTCGGGGGAGACATAATTCACCCCTCCACTTT. The chain carries TRBV27 and TRBJ1-6; the D gene is possibly TRBD1 (5 bases). Germline CDR1 is MNHEY and CDR2 is SMNVEV (reference sequence). V was pared by 9 bases and J by 5 bases, with 14 bases between. This CDR3 is built from 14 residues.

This clone was counted between two and nine times. This chain links TRBV2 with TRBJ2-1, with 9 bases matching TRBD2. CDR3 length equals 17 residues. Germline CDR1 is SNHLY and CDR2 is FYNNEI. The ends lost 6 bases at V and 2 bases at J; junction bases unmatched: 11. CDR3 sequence (DNA): TGTGCCAGCAGCCACCCACTAGCGGGCGTCGCCTACAATGAGCAGTTCTTC. Encoded protein: CASSHPLAGVAYNEQFF.

The CDR3 DNA follows: TGTGCCATCTTTTCCCGACAGGGCACCGGGGAGCTGTTTTTT. The encoded protein is CAIFSRQGTGELFF. The gene calls are TRBV10-3 and TRBJ2-2, with TRBD1 identical over 7 bases. Germline-derived CDR1 and CDR2 are ENHRY and SYGVKD. After removal of 8 bases from V and 4 bases from J, the junction contained 7 bases not matched to a gene. CDR3 size: 14 residues.

V and J are TRBV7-2 and TRBJ2-3; a weak D match, TRBD2 (5 bases). Germline assignment: CDR1 SGHTA and CDR2 FQGNSA. The ends were cut back, 2 bases at V and 5 bases at J, with 14 bases in the middle. The CDR3 has 15 residues. The DNA for the CDR3 is TGTGCCAGCAGCTTAATAGATCCCGAGGGAGATACGCAGTATTTT. Its translation is CASSLIDPEGDTQYF.

This clone came up many times. The V call is TRBV4-2, the J call TRBJ1-1; D not certain. From germline, CDR1 is LGHNA and CDR2 YNFKEQ. This CDR3 contains 14 residues. Trimming cost V 1 base and J 5 bases, with 11 bases left between them. The CDR3 DNA follows: TGTGCCAGCAGCCAAGGTCGAAGTGCGACTGAAGCTTTCTTT. Translated: CASSQGRSATEAFF.